The 23 T cell receptor beta chains below all came from one sample that was sequenced in a study of cytomegalovirus exposure and HLA in healthy donors. The PCR ran on 60 Vbeta and 13 Jbeta primers. Libraries were prepared by immunoSEQ multiplex PCR; TCRdb keeps only in-frame clonotypes and omits some of them. The sample shows roughly 190,000 clones, roughly 80% of them seen only once. Sequencing was carried out using PBMCs. The receptors derive from a female donor in good health and CMV-seronegative.

V and J are TRBV29-1 and TRBJ1-1; D is undetermined. This CDR3 contains 13 residues. The germline V gene has CDR1 SQVTM and CDR2 ANQGSEA. With 3 bases removed from V and 0 bases from J, the gap between germline ends came to 8 bases. The CDR3 loop is CSVDRGMNTEAFF. Written as DNA, the CDR3 is TGCAGCGTTGATAGAGGTATGAACACTGAAGCTTTCTTT.

This clone occurred a few times. The V and J genes are TRBV11-3 and TRBJ2-2; D may be TRBD2 (6 bases). V lost 0 bases, J lost 2 bases, and 7 bases lay in between. The germline V gene encodes CDR1 SGHNT and CDR2 YENEEA. The CDR3 is 15 amino acids. CDR3 coding DNA: TGTGCCAGCAGCTTAGAGCGGGGTAACACCGGGGAGCTGTTTTTT. This sequence encodes CASSLERGNTGELFF.

V usage is TRBV2 and J usage is TRBJ1-6; D might be TRBD1 (5 bases). This CDR3 is 18 amino acids long. The V end was cut by 0 bases, the J end by 5 bases, with 17 bases between. CDR1 and CDR2 (germline): SNHLY, FYNNEI. In DNA, the CDR3 is TGTGCCAGCAGTGAAGCGGGGCAGGGACCTAGCGATAATTCACCCCTCCACTTT. It codes for CASSEAGQGPSDNSPLHF.

CDR3 region: CASSLGQGIMNTEAFF. DNA of the CDR3: TGCGCCAGCAGCTTGGGGCAGGGGATTATGAACACTGAAGCTTTCTTT. J is TRBJ1-1 and V is TRBV5-1, with D possibly being TRBD1 (6 bases). The CDR3 length is 16 residues. Germline CDR1 SGHRS, CDR2 YFSETQ. V shed 0 bases and J shed 0 bases, with 12 bases lying between them.

The gene calls are TRBV30 and TRBJ1-3; D may be TRBD1 (5 bases). Germline assignment: CDR1 GTSNPN and CDR2 SVGIG (reference sequence). V was pared by 0 bases and J by 3 bases, with 24 bases between. This CDR3 spans 19 amino acids. The CDR3 sequence: CAWSVSWPGILAGGNTIYF. The CDR3 nucleotides are TGTGCCTGGAGTGTATCTTGGCCAGGGATACTTGCTGGTGGAAACACCATATATTTT. Complete variable domain (other parts from reference TRBV30 and TRBJ1-3): SQTIHQWPATLVQPVGSPLSLECTVEGTSNPNLYWYRQAAGRGLQLLFYSVGIGQISSEVPQNLSASRPQDRQFILSSKKLLLSDSGFYLCAWSVSWPGILAGGNTIYFGEGSWLTVV.

Only a few counts were recorded for this clone. The chain links TRBV7-2 to TRBJ2-7; D possibly corresponds to TRBD1 (6 bases). V dropped 5 bases and J dropped 2 bases, with 16 bases sitting between them. The CDR3 is 15 amino acids. Germline V lookup: CDR1 SGHTA, CDR2 FQGNSA. The CDR3 region is CASSRFGAGAYEQYF. The CDR3 nucleotides are TGTGCCAGCAGCCGGTTCGGGGCAGGGGCCTACGAGCAGTACTTC.

As DNA, the CDR3 is TGTGCCAGCAGTGACTCTGGCGGGAGGGGTTACAATGAGCAGTTCTTC. Protein product: CASSDSGGRGYNEQFF. J is TRBJ2-1 and V is TRBV6-4, with 9 positions matching TRBD2. Germline values: CDR1 MRHNA, CDR2 SNTAGT. Trimming removed 0 bases from V and 4 bases from J; junction bases left unmatched: 4. The CDR3 spans 16 residues.

This chain joins TRBV4-2 and TRBJ2-3; D might be TRBD2 (5 bases). The CDR3 is made up of 14 amino acids. Germline loops: CDR1 LGHNA, CDR2 YNFKEQ. Trimming removed 6 bases from V and 1 base from J, with 11 bases in between. The DNA for the CDR3 is TGTGCCAGCAGGGAGATGGAGGGCACAGATACGCAGTATTTT. Translating gives CASREMEGTDTQYF.

Only one count was recorded for this clone. The gene calls are TRBV28 and TRBJ1-2, with D maybe TRBD1 (5 bases). V was trimmed by 4 bases and J by 8 bases, leaving 14 bases between them. CDR1 is MDHEN, CDR2 SYDVKM, per germline. The CDR3 covers 13 residues. The CDR3 sequence: CASSSPRGNGYTF. In DNA form, the CDR3 reads TGTGCCAGCAGTTCGCCCCGGGGGAACGGCTACACCTTC.

V usage is TRBV2 and J usage is TRBJ1-5; weak D call: TRBD1 (5 bases). The CDR3 runs to 14 residues. Germline CDR1 is SNHLY and CDR2 is FYNNEI. Trimming removed 4 bases from V and 1 base from J, with 8 bases in between. Written as DNA, the CDR3 is TGTGCCAGCAGTGGACAGACAAGCAATCAGCCCCAGCATTTT. Its translation: CASSGQTSNQPQHF.

This clone was detected once. V usage is TRBV9 and J usage is TRBJ1-4; TRBD1 might be the D (6 bases). The CDR3 spans 14 residues. CDR1 SGDLS and CDR2 YYNGEE come from the germline V gene. Trimming shortened V by 4 bases and J by 10 bases, and 17 bases separated the two germline ends. CDR3 amino acids: CASSSDGGLGKLFF. DNA of the CDR3: TGTGCCAGCAGCTCAGACGGGGGGCTCGGAAAACTGTTTTTT.

The chain uses TRBV5-1 and TRBJ2-2; 14 bases are a match to TRBD2. The CDR3 extends over 17 amino acids. V trimming: 3 bases; J trimming: 3 bases; junction bases outside the gene matches: 4. Germline values: CDR1 SGHRS, CDR2 YFSETQ. The CDR3 protein is CASSYLTSGRDTGELFF. The CDR3, as DNA: TGCGCCAGCAGCTACCTGACTAGCGGGAGGGACACCGGGGAGCTGTTTTTT. The full variable domain, completed using reference TRBV5-1 and TRBJ2-2, is KAGVTQTPRYLIKTRGQQVTLSCSPISGHRSVSWYQQTPGQGLQFLFEYFSETQRNKGNFPGRFSGRQFSNSRSEMNVSTLELGDSALYLCASSYLTSGRDTGELFFGEGSRLTVL.

This clone was counted only a few times. This rearrangement joins TRBV19 to TRBJ1-5; D is ambiguous. Germline assignment: CDR1 LNHDA and CDR2 SQIVND (reference sequence). This CDR3 has 12 residues. Trimming took off 7 bases at V and 6 bases at J, with 10 bases between the two ends. CDR3 loop: CASTAGFQPQHF. In DNA, the CDR3 is TGTGCCAGTACGGCGGGCTTTCAGCCCCAGCATTTT. Supplemented by reference TRBV19 and TRBJ1-5, the full variable domain reads DGGITQSPKYLFRKEGQNVTLSCEQNLNHDAMYWYRQDPGQGLRLIYYSQIVNDFQKGDIAEGYSVSREKKESFPLTVTSAQKNPTAFYLCASTAGFQPQHFGDGTRLSIL.

The V call is TRBV28, the J call TRBJ1-2, with unresolved D. With 7 bases removed from V and 3 bases from J, the gap between germline ends came to 12 bases. CDR1 and CDR2 from the germline V gene are MDHEN and SYDVKM. The CDR3 extends over 13 amino acids. CDR3 residues: CASTSEVDYGYTF. The CDR3 nucleotides are TGTGCCAGCACCTCGGAGGTGGACTATGGCTACACCTTC.

The V and J genes are TRBV19 and TRBJ2-7; TRBD1 matches at 12 bases. With 6 bases clipped from V and 6 bases from J, the junction kept 9 bases outside the gene matches. The CDR3 has 15 amino acids. CDR1 and CDR2 (germline): LNHDA, SQIVND (reference sequence). CDR3 in DNA: TGTGCCAGTAGCCTGGGACAGGGGGCTAACAGCGAGCAGTACTTC. This sequence encodes CASSLGQGANSEQYF.

This clone appeared a few times. CDR3 in amino acids: CASSDGRGGYNEQFF. CDR3 nucleotides: TGTGCCAGCAGTGATGGGCGGGGGGGGTACAATGAGCAGTTCTTC. The rearrangement joins TRBV6-1 to TRBJ2-1; 9 bases agree with TRBD2. Losses at the gene ends were 3 bases for V and 4 bases for J; bases not matched to a gene: 4. Per germline, CDR1 MNHNS and CDR2 SASEGT. This CDR3 contains 15 residues.

This clone was seen a few times. The chain carries TRBV6-5 and TRBJ1-2; D not resolved. The CDR3 covers 15 residues. The ends were cut back, 4 bases at V and 0 bases at J, with 12 bases in the middle. CDR1 MNHEY and CDR2 SVGAGI come from the germline V gene. The CDR3: CASSSPGSSNYGYTF. The CDR3 nucleotides read TGTGCCAGCAGTTCCCCCGGGAGTTCTAACTATGGCTACACCTTC.

This clone was detected once. This chain connects TRBV7-2 to TRBJ2-1; D is undetermined. Trimming took off 5 bases at V and 0 bases at J, with 5 bases between the two ends. Germline V gene lookup returns CDR1 SGHTA and CDR2 FQGNSA. This CDR3 has 13 amino acids. CDR3 in amino acids: CASSPNSYNEQFF. DNA for the CDR3: TGTGCCAGCAGCCCAAACTCCTACAATGAGCAGTTCTTC.

As regards this clone: The germline gene is not matched at one end of the junction; a read error may be the cause. The gene calls are TRBV7-9 and TRBJ1-1; D gene ambiguous. The CDR3 has 15 residues. Germline-derived CDR1 and CDR2 are SEHNR and FQNEAQ (reference sequence). The CDR3 nucleotides read TGTTCCAGCAGCTTAAAGGGCGGGGTGAACACTGAAGCTTTCTTT. This sequence encodes CSSSLKGGVNTEAFF.

The chain has TRBV7-2 and TRBJ2-1, with 7 positions matching TRBD2. Germline assignment: CDR1 SGHTA and CDR2 FQGNSA. The V and J ends lost 1 base and 9 bases, in that order; junction bases with no gene match: 6. CDR3 length equals 14 residues. Here the CDR3 reads CASSLVSGRVEQFF. CDR3 nucleotide sequence: TGTGCCAGCAGCTTAGTCTCAGGGAGGGTTGAGCAGTTCTTC.

This clone was seen just once. CDR3 protein: CASSVNKGVGEQYF. The CDR3 DNA reads TGTGCCAGCAGCGTAAATAAAGGGGTTGGGGAGCAGTACTTC. The chain joins TRBV7-8 to TRBJ2-7, with D perhaps matching TRBD1 (5 bases). CDR3 length: 14 residues. Germline-derived CDR1 and CDR2 are SGHVS and FQNEAQ. V was clipped by 5 bases and J by 7 bases, with 18 bases between them.

CDR3 sequence: CASSQDARGQGGRNYGYTF. DNA for the CDR3: TGCGCCAGCAGCCAAGATGCTCGAGGACAGGGGGGACGTAACTATGGCTACACCTTC. The chain is built from TRBV4-3 and TRBJ1-2; 10 bases line up with TRBD1. The junction had 11 bases not matched to a gene; V was cut back by 0 bases and J by 1 base. Germline assignment: CDR1 LGHNA and CDR2 YSLEER. The CDR3 sequence is 19 residues long.

The count of this clone is one. The chain couples TRBV4-1 to TRBJ1-1, with a weak D call TRBD1 (5 bases). Trimming left V 4 bases short and J 1 base short, with 13 bases between. Germline CDR1 MGHRA, CDR2 YSYEKL. The CDR3 length is 15 residues. This CDR3 reads CASSRGGGANTEAFF. CDR3 nucleotide sequence: TGCGCCAGCAGCCGCGGTGGTGGGGCGAACACTGAAGCTTTCTTT.